The clone carrying this TCR beta chain came up a few times. The sample originates from a study of human T cells and chemical hapten exposure. Study-wide context: Alopecia areata, totalis and universalis patients, mostly female, were included.

MiXCR, applied by TCRdb to the RACE reads, yields one record per CDR3 protein. The repertoire holds some 400,000 distinct CDR3 sequences, with approximately 4.4% as singletons. Germline V lookup: CDR1 SGHTA, CDR2 FQGNSA. The CDR3 is 15 residues long. J gave up 8 bases and V 2 bases, and 7 bases lay outside the gene matches. The sample's time point: patch test 1, 2 weeks after DPC sensitization. Treatment reported: therapeutic diphenylcyclopropenone sensitization with weekly scalp DPC. Each donor was an alopecia patient between 18 and 70 years of age who qualified for DPC. J is TRBJ2-1 and V is TRBV7-2, with TRBD2 identical over 9 bases. The source material was whole blood, sampled in connection with sensitization to the hapten diphenylcyclopropenone (DPC). This clonotype was obtained from a woman aged 50 to 60 with alopecia areata. Some clones in this sample may be carry-over from other donors' samples. CDR3 in DNA: TGTGCCAGCAGCTTAATGCGGGGGGGACGACATGAGCAGTTCTTC. It translates to CASSLMRGGRHEQFF.